Following are 13 T cell receptor beta chains from one sample sequenced in a study of T-cell memory formation after mild COVID-19. One entry per CDR3 protein, called by TCRdb with MiXCR from the 5' RACE reads. Of about 360,000 distinct CDR3 sequences detected, over 10% appear once; the ten largest clones hold about a fifth. Sample: PBMCs or a T cell subset sorted from them (not recorded which). Every receptor here comes from a man aged 18 to 30 who had mild COVID-19 (a few samples of this study predate the infection). Cell type and time point are not known.

V gene TRBV10-3 combines with J gene TRBJ2-3; TRBD2 matches at 14 bases. The CDR3 consists of 17 residues. Germline V gene sequence: CDR1 ENHRY, CDR2 SYGVKD. After removal of 2 bases from V and 0 bases from J, the junction contained 1 base not matched to a gene. CDR3 in amino acids: CAISERTSGGSTDTQYF. The CDR3 nucleotides read TGTGCCATCAGTGAGCGGACTAGCGGGGGGAGCACAGATACGCAGTATTTT.

A few counts support this clonotype. The rearrangement joins TRBV12-3 or TRBV12-4 to TRBJ1-1; no reliable D call. There are 15 residues in the CDR3. The V end was cut by 2 bases, the J end by 3 bases, with 13 bases between. In DNA, the CDR3 is TGTGCCAGCAGTTTATATCAGGCCCTGTACACTGAAGCTTTCTTT. Amino acid sequence: CASSLYQALYTEAFF.

This clonotype appeared a few times. V usage is TRBV10-3 and J usage is TRBJ1-6; D is ambiguous. The CDR3 runs to 15 residues. Germline V gene lookup returns CDR1 ENHRY and CDR2 SYGVKD. Trimming pared 8 bases from V and 9 bases from J, leaving 20 bases between. For the CDR3, the DNA is TGTGCCATCTCCAAGGGCCCGGCCATCGGTTCACCCCTCCACTTT. Amino acids: CAISKGPAIGSPLHF.

This clonotype was detected only a few times. The V and J genes are TRBV29-1 and TRBJ1-2; D is ambiguous. This CDR3 contains 15 residues. Trimming took 4 bases from V and 4 from J, leaving 19 bases between them. Germline values: CDR1 SQVTM, CDR2 ANQGSEA. The CDR3 loop is CSVVLAAADTYGYTF. DNA of the CDR3: TGCAGCGTTGTCCTAGCTGCCGCTGATACCTATGGCTACACCTTC.

Only a few counts were recorded for this clonotype. For the CDR3, the DNA is TGTGCCAGCAGCGTAGGCTACCAGACATTGAACACTGAAGCTTTCTTT. Its translation: CASSVGYQTLNTEAFF. V is TRBV9 and J is TRBJ1-1; no reliable D call. Germline CDR1 reads SGDLS; CDR2 reads YYNGEE. The CDR3 length is 16 residues. Trimming took 0 bases from V and 0 from J, leaving 12 bases between them.

This clonotype was observed at least ten times. The chain couples TRBV15 to TRBJ1-5; D is ambiguous. CDR1 LNHNV and CDR2 YYDKDF come from the germline V gene (reference sequence). The CDR3 has 13 amino acids. V shed 2 bases and J shed 11 bases, with 13 bases lying between them. The CDR3, as DNA: TGTGCCACCAGCAGAAACGTAAGGCAGGCCCAGCATTTT. It yields the protein CATSRNVRQAQHF. Full variable domain (missing parts from reference TRBV15 and TRBJ1-5): DAMVIQNPRYQVTQFGKPVTLSCSQTLNHNVMYWYQQKSSQAPKLLFHYYDKDFNNEADTPDNFQSRRPNTSFCFLDIRSPGLGDTAMYLCATSRNVRQAQHFGDGTRLSIL.

This clonotype was detected once. The J gene is TRBJ2-4, the V gene TRBV5-5; a weak D match, TRBD1 (6 bases). V lost 5 bases, J lost 7 bases, and 19 bases lay in between. CDR1 is SGHKS, CDR2 YYEKEE, per germline (reference sequence). CDR3 length: 15 amino acids. The CDR3 loop is CASRYRESTLNIQYF. The DNA for the CDR3 is TGTGCCAGCAGGTACAGGGAATCGACTCTTAACATTCAGTACTTC. The full variable domain, with the rest looked up from reference TRBV5-5 and TRBJ2-4, is DAGVTQSPTHLIKTRGQQVTLRCSPISGHKSVSWYQQVLGQGPQFIFQYYEKEERGRGNFPDRFSARQFPNYSSELNVNALLLGDSALYLCASRYRESTLNIQYFGAGTRLSVL.

This clonotype was detected only a few times. The V call is TRBV5-6, the J call TRBJ2-5; D not resolved. The CDR3 is 11 amino acids. Trimming stripped 0 bases from V and 6 bases from J, with 3 bases between. Germline V lookup: CDR1 SGHDT, CDR2 YYEEEE. CDR3 residues: CASSLEKTQYF. CDR3 sequence (DNA): TGTGCCAGCAGCTTGGAAAAGACCCAGTACTTC. Together with reference TRBV5-6 and TRBJ2-5, the CDR3 gives the full variable domain: DAGVTQSPTHLIKTRGQQVTLRCSPKSGHDTVSWYQQALGQGPQFIFQYYEEEERQRGNFPDRFSGHQFPNYSSELNVNALLLGDSALYLCASSLEKTQYFGPGTRLLVL.

This clonotype has only a few counts. The J gene is TRBJ1-2, the V gene TRBV6-6; D remains unclear. Between the trimmed V and J ends, which lost 4 bases and 0 bases, there was a span of 12 bases. CDR1 and CDR2 (germline): MNHNY, SVGAGI (reference sequence). There are 15 residues in the CDR3. CDR3 sequence (DNA): TGTGCCAGCAGTTCATACAGAGAGTCTAACTATGGCTACACCTTC. Amino acids: CASSSYRESNYGYTF.

This clonotype was found a few times. The rearrangement uses TRBV28 and TRBJ2-3, with D perhaps matching TRBD1 (5 bases). Per germline, CDR1 MDHEN and CDR2 SYDVKM. V was cut by 3 bases and J by 4 bases, with 11 bases left in between. The CDR3 totals 14 residues. The CDR3 region is CASSFRGAADTQYF. The CDR3 bases are TGTGCCAGCAGTTTTAGGGGCGCGGCAGATACGCAGTATTTT.

This clonotype was counted between two and nine times. This rearrangement joins TRBV9 to TRBJ2-2; 7 bases agree with TRBD1. V was clipped by 2 bases and J by 4 bases; unmatched bases: 14. Germline assignment: CDR1 SGDLS and CDR2 YYNGEE. The CDR3 totals 18 residues. The CDR3 DNA sequence: TGTGCCAGCAGCGTGGGGGCTACAGGGGCGTCCGGCACCGGGGAGCTGTTTTTT. Translation gives CASSVGATGASGTGELFF.

Only a few counts were recorded for this clonotype. J is TRBJ2-5 and V is TRBV29-1; D remains unclear. Trimming shortened V by 5 bases and J by 5 bases, and 6 bases separated the two germline ends. The CDR3 is 10 amino acids. CDR1 is SQVTM, CDR2 ANQGSEA, per germline. The CDR3 DNA sequence: TGCAGCGTTAAGTTTGAGACCCAGTACTTC. Translating gives CSVKFETQYF.

V gene TRBV6-5 combines with J gene TRBJ2-7; D is uncertain. The CDR3 has 15 residues. V was pared by 2 bases and J by 3 bases, with 14 bases between. The germline V gene has CDR1 MNHEY and CDR2 SVGAGI. The CDR3 loop is CASSYNPRLVYEQYF. Written as DNA, the CDR3 is TGTGCCAGCAGTTACAACCCTAGATTAGTCTACGAGCAGTACTTC.